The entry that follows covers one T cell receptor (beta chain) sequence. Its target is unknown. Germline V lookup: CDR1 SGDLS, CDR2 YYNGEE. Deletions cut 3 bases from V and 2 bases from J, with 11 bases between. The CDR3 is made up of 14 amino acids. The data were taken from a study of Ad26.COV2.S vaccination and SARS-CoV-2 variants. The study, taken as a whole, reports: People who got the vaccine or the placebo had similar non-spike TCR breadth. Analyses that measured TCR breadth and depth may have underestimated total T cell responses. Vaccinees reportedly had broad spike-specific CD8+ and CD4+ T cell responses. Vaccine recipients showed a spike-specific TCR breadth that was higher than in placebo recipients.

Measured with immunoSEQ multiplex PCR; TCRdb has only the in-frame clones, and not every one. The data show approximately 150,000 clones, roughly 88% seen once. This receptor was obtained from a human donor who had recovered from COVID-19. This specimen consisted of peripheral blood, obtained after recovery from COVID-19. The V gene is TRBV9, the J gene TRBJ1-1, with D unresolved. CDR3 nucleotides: TGTGCCAGCAGCGACGGTGGGGATAACACTGAAGCTTTCTTT. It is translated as CASSDGGDNTEAFF.